The 6 T cell receptor beta chains in this list originate from one sample, sequenced in a study of Graves' ophthalmopathy and Graves' hyperthyroidism. RNA transcripts were the source from which TCR beta CDR3 regions were amplified. The workflow started with a first-round RT-PCR run with HTBI primers and then moved on to a second-round multiplex PCR. TCRdb independently ran MiXCR on the multiplex PCR reads; one entry per CDR3 protein. Among about 200,000 distinct CDR3 sequences, roughly 29% were seen once, and the ten largest hold about 9.1%. Material for sequencing was peripheral blood. Every receptor here comes from a man between 45 and 60 years old with Graves' ophthalmopathy.

The J gene is TRBJ2-5, the V gene TRBV15; unclear D gene. Per the germline V gene, CDR1 is LNHNV and CDR2 is YYDKDF (reference sequence). V gave up 3 bases and J gave up 2 bases, with 13 bases separating them. The CDR3 extends over 15 amino acids. The CDR3 loop reads CATSSPREPQETQYF. In DNA, the CDR3 is TGTGCCACCAGCAGCCCGAGAGAACCACAAGAGACCCAGTACTTC.

This clonotype was seen at least ten times. V is TRBV12-3 or TRBV12-4 and J is TRBJ2-2; TRBD2 agrees at 8 bases. V dropped 4 bases and J dropped 3; count of bases not matched to a gene: 7. The CDR3 covers 16 residues. CDR3 in amino acids: CASSSQAGADTGELFF. CDR3 bases: TGTGCCAGCAGTTCCCAAGCGGGAGCAGACACCGGGGAGCTGTTTTTT.

This clonotype appeared a few times. V usage is TRBV13 and J usage is TRBJ2-7, with a tentative D call TRBD2 (5 bases). Germline V gene data show CDR1 as PRHDT and CDR2 as FYEKMQ (reference sequence). V was pared by 5 bases and J by 3 bases, with 20 bases between. The CDR3 spans 16 residues. The DNA of the CDR3 is TGTGCCAGCAGCGGAGAAGCGGAGGCGGATCACTACGAGCAGTACTTC. Translation: CASSGEAEADHYEQYF. The full variable domain, its missing parts supplied by reference TRBV13 and TRBJ2-7, is AAGVIQSPRHLIKEKRETATLKCYPIPRHDTVYWYQQGPGQDPQFLISFYEKMQSDKGSIPDRFSAQQFSDYHSELNMSSLELGDSALYFCASSGEAEADHYEQYFGPGTRLTVT.

This clonotype occurred many times. This chain joins TRBV12-3 or TRBV12-4 and TRBJ2-2, with TRBD2 matching over 7 bases. The trim removed 7 bases at V and 0 bases at J, leaving 2 bases unmatched. This CDR3 contains 14 residues. This chain's CDR3 is CASIAGANTGELFF. The DNA for the CDR3 is TGTGCCAGCATTGCGGGGGCGAACACCGGGGAGCTGTTTTTT.

This clonotype came up many times. CDR3 sequence reads: CSVVTGYEQYF. The CDR3 region has the DNA TGCAGCGTTGTTACTGGGTACGAGCAGTACTTC. This rearrangement joins TRBV29-1 to TRBJ2-7; D uncertain. The CDR3 consists of 11 residues. V was pared by 4 bases and J by 4 bases, with 8 bases between. Looked up from germline, CDR1 is SQVTM and CDR2 is ANQGSEA.

In its sample, this clonotype was seen many times. Given a much more abundant clone one base away, this may be a read error. The V and J genes are TRBV25-1 and TRBJ2-7; possible D gene TRBD1, 5 bases. Germline values: CDR1 MGHDK, CDR2 SYGVNS. Trimming shortened V by 3 bases and J by 6 bases, and 6 bases separated the two germline ends. This CDR3 contains 11 residues. The CDR3 DNA reads as TGTGCCAGCAGTGACAGGGCCGAGCAGTACTTC. The encoded protein is CASSDRAEQYF.